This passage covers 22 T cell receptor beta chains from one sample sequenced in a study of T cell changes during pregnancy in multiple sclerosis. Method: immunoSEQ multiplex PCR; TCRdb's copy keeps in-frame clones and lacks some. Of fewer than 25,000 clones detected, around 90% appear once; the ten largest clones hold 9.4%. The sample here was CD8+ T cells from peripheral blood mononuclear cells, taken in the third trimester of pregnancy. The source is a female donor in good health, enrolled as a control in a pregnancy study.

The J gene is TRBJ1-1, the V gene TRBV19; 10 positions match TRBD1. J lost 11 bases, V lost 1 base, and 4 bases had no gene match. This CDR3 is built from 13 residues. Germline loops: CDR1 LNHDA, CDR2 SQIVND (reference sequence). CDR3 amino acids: CASSIAPGQGAFF. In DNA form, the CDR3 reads TGTGCCAGTAGTATAGCCCCGGGACAGGGGGCTTTCTTT.

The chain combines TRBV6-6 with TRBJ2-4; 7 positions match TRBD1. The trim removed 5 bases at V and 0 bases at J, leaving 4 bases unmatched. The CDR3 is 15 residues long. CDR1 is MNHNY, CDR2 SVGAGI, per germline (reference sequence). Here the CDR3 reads CASSPRTGAKNIQYF. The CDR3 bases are TGTGCCAGCAGTCCTCGGACAGGAGCCAAAAACATTCAGTACTTC.

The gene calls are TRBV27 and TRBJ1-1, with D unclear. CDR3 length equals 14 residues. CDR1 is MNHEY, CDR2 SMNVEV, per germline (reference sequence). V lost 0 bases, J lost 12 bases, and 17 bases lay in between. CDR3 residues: CASSLSPSAVGPFF. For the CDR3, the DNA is TGTGCCAGCAGTTTATCCCCTTCGGCGGTCGGCCCTTTCTTT.

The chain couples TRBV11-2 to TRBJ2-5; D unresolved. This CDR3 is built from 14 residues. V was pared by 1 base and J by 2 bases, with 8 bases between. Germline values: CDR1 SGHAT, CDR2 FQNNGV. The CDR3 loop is CASSLVGGQETQYF. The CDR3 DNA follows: TGTGCCAGCAGCTTAGTTGGCGGTCAAGAGACCCAGTACTTC.

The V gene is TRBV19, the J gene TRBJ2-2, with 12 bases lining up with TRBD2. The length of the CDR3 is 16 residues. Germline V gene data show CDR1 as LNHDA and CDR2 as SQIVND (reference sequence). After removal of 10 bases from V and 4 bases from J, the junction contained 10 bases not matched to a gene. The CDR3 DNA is TGTGCCACTGCACTAGCGGGAGGTCCGATCACCGGGGAGCTGTTTTTT. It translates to CATALAGGPITGELFF.

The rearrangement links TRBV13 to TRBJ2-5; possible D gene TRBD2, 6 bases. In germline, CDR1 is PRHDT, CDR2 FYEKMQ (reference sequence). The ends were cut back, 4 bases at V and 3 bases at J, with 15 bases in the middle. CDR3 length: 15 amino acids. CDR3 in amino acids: CASSSAGSGEETQYF. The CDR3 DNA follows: TGTGCCAGCAGCTCCGCGGGGAGCGGCGAAGAGACCCAGTACTTC.

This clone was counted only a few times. CDR3 sequence: CASTPGQGDAGELFF. The CDR3 nucleotides read TGTGCCAGCACTCCGGGCCAGGGGGACGCCGGGGAGCTGTTTTTT. The chain has TRBV6-1 and TRBJ2-2, with 7 nucleotides matching TRBD1. The length of the CDR3 is 15 residues. Germline values: CDR1 MNHNS, CDR2 SASEGT. Unmatched junction bases numbered 11, after V lost 7 bases and J lost 6 bases.

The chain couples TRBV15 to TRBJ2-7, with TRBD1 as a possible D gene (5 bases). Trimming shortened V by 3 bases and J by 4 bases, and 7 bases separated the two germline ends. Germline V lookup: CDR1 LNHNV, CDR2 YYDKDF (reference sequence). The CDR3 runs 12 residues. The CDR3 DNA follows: TGTGCCACCAGCAGGGACAAATACGAGCAGTACTTC. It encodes CATSRDKYEQYF.

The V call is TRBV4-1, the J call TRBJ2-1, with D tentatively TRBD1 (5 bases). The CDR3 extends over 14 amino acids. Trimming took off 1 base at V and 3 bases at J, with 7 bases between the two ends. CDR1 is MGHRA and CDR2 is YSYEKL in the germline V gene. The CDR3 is CASSQGDSYNEQFF. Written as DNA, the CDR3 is TGCGCCAGCAGCCAAGGTGACAGCTACAATGAGCAGTTCTTC.

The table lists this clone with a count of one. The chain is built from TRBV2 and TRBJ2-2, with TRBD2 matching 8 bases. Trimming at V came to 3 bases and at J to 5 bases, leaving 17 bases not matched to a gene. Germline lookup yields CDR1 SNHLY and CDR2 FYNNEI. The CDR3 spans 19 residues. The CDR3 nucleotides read TGTGCCAGCAGTGATGTGGGAGATCTTGGCGGGGGGTTAACCGGGGAGCTGTTTTTT. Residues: CASSDVGDLGGGLTGELFF.

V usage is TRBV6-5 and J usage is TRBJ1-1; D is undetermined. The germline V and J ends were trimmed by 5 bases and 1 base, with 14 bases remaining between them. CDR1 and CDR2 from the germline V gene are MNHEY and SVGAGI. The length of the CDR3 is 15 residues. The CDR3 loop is CASSSPLTENTEAFF. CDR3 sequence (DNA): TGTGCCAGCAGTAGTCCCCTGACTGAGAACACTGAAGCTTTCTTT.

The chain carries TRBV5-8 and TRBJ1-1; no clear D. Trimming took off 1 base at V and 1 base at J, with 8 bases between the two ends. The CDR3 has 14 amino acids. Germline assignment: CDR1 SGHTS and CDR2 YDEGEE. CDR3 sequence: CASSLSSGNTEAFF. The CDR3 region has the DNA TGTGCCAGCAGCTTGTCTTCGGGGAACACTGAAGCTTTCTTT.

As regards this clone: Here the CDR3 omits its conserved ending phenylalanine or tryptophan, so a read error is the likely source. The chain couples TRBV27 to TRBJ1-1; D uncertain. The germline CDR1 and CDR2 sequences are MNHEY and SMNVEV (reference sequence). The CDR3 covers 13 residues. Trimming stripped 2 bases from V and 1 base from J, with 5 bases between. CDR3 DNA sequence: TGTGCCAGCAGTTTAATGAGGAACACTGAAGCTTTCCTT. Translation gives CASSLMRNTEAFL.

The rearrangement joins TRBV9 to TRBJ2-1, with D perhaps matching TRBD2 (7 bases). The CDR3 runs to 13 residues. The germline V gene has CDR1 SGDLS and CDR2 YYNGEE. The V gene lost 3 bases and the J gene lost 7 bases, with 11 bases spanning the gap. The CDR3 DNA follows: TGTGCCAGCAGCGGGGGGGGCCAGAATGAGCAGTTCTTC. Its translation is CASSGGGQNEQFF.

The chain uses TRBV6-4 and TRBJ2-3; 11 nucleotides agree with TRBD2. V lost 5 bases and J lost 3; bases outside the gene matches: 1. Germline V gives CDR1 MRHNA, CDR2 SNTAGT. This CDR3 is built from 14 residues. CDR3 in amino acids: CASSRLAGTDTQYF. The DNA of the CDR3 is TGTGCCAGCAGTCGACTAGCGGGAACAGATACGCAGTATTTT.

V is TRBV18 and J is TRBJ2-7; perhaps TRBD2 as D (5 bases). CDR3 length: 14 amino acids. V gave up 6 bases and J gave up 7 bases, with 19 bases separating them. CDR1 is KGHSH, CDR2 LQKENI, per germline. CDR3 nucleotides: TGTGCCAGCTCCCAAGGAGCTAGCAGACATGAGCAGTACTTC. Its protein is CASSQGASRHEQYF. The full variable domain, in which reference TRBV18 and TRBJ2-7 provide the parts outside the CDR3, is NAGVMQNPRHLVRRRGQEARLRCSPMKGHSHVYWYRQLPEEGLKFMVYLQKENIIDESGMPKERFSAEFPKEGPSILRIQQVVRGDSAAYFCASSQGASRHEQYFGPGTRLTVT.

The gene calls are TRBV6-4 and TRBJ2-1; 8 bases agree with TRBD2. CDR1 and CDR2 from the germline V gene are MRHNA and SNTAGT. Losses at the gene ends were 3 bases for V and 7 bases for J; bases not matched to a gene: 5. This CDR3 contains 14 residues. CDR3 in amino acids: CASSDAGGANEQFF. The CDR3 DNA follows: TGTGCCAGCAGTGATGCCGGGGGGGCGAATGAGCAGTTCTTC.

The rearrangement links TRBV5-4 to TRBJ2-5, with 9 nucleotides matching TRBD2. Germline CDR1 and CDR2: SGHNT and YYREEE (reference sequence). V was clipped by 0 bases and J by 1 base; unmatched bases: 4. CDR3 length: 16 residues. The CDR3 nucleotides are TGTGCCAGCAGCTTGGTGGAGCGGGGGGCCCAAGAGACCCAGTACTTC. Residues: CASSLVERGAQETQYF.

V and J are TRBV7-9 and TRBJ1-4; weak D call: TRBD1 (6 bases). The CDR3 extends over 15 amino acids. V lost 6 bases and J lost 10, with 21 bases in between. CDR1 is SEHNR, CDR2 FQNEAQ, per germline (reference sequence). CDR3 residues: CASRREGHEGGKLFF. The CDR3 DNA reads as TGTGCCAGCAGGCGGGAGGGACACGAAGGCGGAAAACTGTTTTTT.

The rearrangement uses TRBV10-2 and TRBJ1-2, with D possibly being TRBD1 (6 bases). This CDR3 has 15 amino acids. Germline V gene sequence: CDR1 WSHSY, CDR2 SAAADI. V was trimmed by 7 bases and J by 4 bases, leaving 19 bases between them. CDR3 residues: CASTQTGRRGYGYTF. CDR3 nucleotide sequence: TGCGCCAGCACCCAAACAGGGCGTCGCGGCTATGGCTACACCTTC.

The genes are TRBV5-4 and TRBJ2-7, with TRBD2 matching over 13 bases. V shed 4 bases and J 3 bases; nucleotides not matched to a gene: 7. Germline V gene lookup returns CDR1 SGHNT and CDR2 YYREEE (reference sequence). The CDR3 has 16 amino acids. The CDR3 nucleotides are TGTGCCAGCAGCGGCCCCGGGACTAGCGGGGTCTACGAGCAGTACTTC. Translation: CASSGPGTSGVYEQYF.

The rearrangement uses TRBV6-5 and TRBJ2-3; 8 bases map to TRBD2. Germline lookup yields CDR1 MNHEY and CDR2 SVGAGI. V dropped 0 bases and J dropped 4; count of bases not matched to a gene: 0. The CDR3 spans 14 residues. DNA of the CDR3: TGTGCCAGCAGTTACTCCGGGGGGGCAGATACGCAGTATTTT. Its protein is CASSYSGGADTQYF.